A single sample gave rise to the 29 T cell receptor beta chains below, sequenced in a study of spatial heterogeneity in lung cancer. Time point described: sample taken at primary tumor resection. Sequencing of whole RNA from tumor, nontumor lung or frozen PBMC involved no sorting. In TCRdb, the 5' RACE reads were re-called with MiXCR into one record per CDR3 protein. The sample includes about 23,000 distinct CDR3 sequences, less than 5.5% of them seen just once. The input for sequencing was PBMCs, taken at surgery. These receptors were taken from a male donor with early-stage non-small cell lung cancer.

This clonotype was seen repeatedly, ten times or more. The CDR3 nucleotides are TGTGCCCGCCGGGACGGCAGCTCCTATAATTCACCCCTCCACTTT. This gives the protein CARRDGSSYNSPLHF. The chain is built from TRBV30 and TRBJ1-6; weak D call: TRBD1 (5 bases). The V end lost 8 bases, the J end lost 0 bases, and 14 bases lay between the germline ends. Per the germline V gene, CDR1 is GTSNPN and CDR2 is SVGIG (reference sequence). This CDR3 comprises 15 residues.

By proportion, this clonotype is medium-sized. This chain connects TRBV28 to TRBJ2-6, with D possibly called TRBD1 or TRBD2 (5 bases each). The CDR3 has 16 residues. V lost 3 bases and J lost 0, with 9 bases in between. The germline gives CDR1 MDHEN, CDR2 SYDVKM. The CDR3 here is CASSLPGSSGANVLTF. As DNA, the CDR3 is TGTGCCAGCAGTTTGCCAGGGAGCTCTGGGGCCAACGTCCTGACTTTC.

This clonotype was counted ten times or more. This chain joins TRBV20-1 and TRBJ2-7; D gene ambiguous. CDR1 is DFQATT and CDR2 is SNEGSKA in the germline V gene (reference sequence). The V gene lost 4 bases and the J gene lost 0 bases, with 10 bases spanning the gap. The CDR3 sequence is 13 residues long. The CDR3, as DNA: TGCAGTGCTACCCGGGCACCCTCCTACGAGCAGTACTTC. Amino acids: CSATRAPSYEQYF.

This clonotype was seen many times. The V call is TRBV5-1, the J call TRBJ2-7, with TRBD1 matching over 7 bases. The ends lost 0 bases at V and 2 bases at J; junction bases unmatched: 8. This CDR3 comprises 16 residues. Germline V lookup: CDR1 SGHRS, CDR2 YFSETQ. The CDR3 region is CASSLANSGQPYEQYF. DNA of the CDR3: TGCGCCAGCAGCTTGGCCAACTCGGGACAGCCCTACGAGCAGTACTTC.

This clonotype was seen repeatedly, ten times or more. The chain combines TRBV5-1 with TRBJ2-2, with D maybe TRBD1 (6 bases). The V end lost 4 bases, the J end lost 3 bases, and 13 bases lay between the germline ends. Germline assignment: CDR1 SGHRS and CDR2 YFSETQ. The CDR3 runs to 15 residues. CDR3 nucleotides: TGCGCCAGCAGCCCCGGACAGATACACACCGGGGAGCTGTTTTTT. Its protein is CASSPGQIHTGELFF.

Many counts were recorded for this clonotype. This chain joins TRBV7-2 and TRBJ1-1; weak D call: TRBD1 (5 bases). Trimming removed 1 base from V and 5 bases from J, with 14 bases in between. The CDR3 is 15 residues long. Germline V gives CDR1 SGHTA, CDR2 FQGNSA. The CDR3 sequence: CASSLGGGMRTEAFF. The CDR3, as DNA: TGTGCCAGCAGCTTAGGCGGGGGTATGAGGACTGAAGCTTTCTTT.

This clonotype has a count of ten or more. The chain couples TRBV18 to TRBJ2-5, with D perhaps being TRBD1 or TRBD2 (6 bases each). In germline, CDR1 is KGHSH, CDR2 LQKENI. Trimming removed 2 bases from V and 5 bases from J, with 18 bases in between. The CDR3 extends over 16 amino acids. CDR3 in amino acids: CASSPWMGGQSETQYF. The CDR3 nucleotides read TGTGCCAGCTCACCATGGATGGGGGGCCAATCGGAGACCCAGTACTTC.

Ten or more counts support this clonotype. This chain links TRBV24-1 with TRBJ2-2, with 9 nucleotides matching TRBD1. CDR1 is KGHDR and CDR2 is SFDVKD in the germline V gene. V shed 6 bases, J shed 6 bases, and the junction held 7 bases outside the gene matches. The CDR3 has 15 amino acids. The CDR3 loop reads CATSRTGASAGELFF. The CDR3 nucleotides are TGTGCCACCAGTCGGACAGGGGCAAGCGCCGGGGAGCTGTTTTTT.

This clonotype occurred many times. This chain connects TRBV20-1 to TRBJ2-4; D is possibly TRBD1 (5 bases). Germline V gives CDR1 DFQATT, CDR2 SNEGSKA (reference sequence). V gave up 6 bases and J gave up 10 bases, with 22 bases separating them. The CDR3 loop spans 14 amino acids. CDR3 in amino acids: CSAPQIATVTIQYF. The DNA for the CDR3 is TGCAGTGCCCCACAAATCGCGACAGTTACGATTCAGTACTTC.

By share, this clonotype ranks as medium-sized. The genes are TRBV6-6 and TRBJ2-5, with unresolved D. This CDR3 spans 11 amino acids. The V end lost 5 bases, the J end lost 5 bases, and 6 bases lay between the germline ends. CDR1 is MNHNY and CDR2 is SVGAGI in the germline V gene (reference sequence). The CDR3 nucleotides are TGTGCCAGCAGTCCGAGGGAGACCCAGTACTTC. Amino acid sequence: CASSPRETQYF.

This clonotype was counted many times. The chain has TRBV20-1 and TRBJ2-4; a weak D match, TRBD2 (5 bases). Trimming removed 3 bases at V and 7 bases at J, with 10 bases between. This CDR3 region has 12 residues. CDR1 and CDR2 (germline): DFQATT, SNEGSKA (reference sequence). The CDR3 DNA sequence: TGCAGTGCTAGTCTACTAGATAACATTCAGTACTTC. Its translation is CSASLLDNIQYF.

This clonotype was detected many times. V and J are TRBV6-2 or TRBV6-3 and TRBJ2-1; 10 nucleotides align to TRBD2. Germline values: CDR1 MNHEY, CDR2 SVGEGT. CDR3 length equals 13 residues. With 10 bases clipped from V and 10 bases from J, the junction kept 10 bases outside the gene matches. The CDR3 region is CATHEREGGEQFF. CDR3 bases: TGTGCCACCCATGAGCGGGAGGGGGGGGAGCAGTTCTTC.

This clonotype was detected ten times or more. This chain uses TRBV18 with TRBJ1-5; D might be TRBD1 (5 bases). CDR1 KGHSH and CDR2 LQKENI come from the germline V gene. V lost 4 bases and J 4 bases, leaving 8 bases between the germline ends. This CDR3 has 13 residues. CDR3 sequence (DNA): TGTGCCAGCTCACGGGGGGAAAATCAGCCCCAGCATTTT. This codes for CASSRGENQPQHF.

The CDR3 DNA reads as TGTGCCAGCAGCCTTGGGGGGCCCAGCGGCGGGGAGCTGTTTTTT. As protein: CASSLGGPSGGELFF. The chain couples TRBV6-4 to TRBJ2-2, with D possibly being TRBD1 or TRBD2 (6 bases each). CDR3 length: 15 amino acids. CDR1 and CDR2 from the germline V gene are MRHNA and SNTAGT. Trimming left V 6 bases short and J 7 bases short, with 18 bases between.

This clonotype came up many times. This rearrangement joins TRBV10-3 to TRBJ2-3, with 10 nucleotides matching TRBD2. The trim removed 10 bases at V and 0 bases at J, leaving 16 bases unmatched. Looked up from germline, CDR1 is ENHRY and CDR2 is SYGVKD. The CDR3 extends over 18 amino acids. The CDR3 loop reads CATRIAGGLYSSTDTQYF. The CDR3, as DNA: TGTGCCACTCGGATAGCGGGGGGACTTTACTCTAGCACAGATACGCAGTATTTT.

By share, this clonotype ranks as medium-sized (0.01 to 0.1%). CDR3 in DNA: TGTGCCAGCAGCCCCCGACTAGAGGGGACCTTAGGTGAGCAGTTCTTC. It encodes CASSPRLEGTLGEQFF. The chain joins TRBV11-2 to TRBJ2-1; perhaps TRBD2 as D (6 bases). The CDR3 spans 16 residues. The V and J ends lost 5 bases and 9 bases respectively, with 23 bases between them. Germline V gives CDR1 SGHAT, CDR2 FQNNGV.

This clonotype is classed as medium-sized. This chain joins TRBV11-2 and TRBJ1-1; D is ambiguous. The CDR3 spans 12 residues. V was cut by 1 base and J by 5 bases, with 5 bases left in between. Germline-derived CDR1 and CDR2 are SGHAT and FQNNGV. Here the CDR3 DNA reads TGTGCCAGCAGCTTAGCGGGGACTGAAGCTTTCTTT. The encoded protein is CASSLAGTEAFF. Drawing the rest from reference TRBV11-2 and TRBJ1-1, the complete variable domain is EAGVAQSPRYKIIEKRQSVAFWCNPISGHATLYWYQQILGQGPKLLIQFQNNGVVDDSQLPKDRFSAERLKGVDSTLKIQPAKLEDSAVYLCASSLAGTEAFFGQGTRLTVV.

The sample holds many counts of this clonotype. The CDR3 reads CASSDPFSNQPQHF. The DNA for the CDR3 is TGTGCCAGCAGTGACCCTTTTAGCAATCAGCCCCAGCATTTT. The rearrangement uses TRBV25-1 and TRBJ1-5; D gene ambiguous. Trimming left V 3 bases short and J 0 bases short, with 6 bases between. The germline gives CDR1 MGHDK, CDR2 SYGVNS. The CDR3 spans 14 residues.

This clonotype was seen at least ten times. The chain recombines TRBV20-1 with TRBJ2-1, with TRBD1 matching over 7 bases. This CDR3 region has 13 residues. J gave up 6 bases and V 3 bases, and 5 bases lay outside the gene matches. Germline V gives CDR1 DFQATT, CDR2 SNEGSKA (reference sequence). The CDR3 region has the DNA TGCAGTGCTAGCCGGGACAGACTCAATGAGCAGTTCTTC. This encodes CSASRDRLNEQFF.

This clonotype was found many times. CDR3 nucleotide sequence: TGTGCCATCAGTGACGGAGGGTCGGATGAGCAGTTCTTC. As protein: CAISDGGSDEQFF. The genes are TRBV10-3 and TRBJ2-1; tentatively, D is TRBD2 (6 bases). Germline V gene lookup returns CDR1 ENHRY and CDR2 SYGVKD. This CDR3 comprises 13 residues. Trimming removed 3 bases from V and 8 bases from J, with 11 bases in between.

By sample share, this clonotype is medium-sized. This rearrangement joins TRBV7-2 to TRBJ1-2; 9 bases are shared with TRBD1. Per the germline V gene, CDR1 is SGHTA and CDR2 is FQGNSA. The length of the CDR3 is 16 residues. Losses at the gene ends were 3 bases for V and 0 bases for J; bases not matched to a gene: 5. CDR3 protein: CASSFVQGAANYGYTF. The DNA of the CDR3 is TGTGCCAGCAGCTTTGTACAGGGGGCAGCTAACTATGGCTACACCTTC.

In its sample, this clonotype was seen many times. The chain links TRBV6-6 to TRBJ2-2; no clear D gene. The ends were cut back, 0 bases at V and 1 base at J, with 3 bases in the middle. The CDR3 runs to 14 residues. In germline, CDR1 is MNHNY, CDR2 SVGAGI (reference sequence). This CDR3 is CASSYSENTGELFF. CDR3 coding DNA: TGTGCCAGCAGTTACTCAGAGAACACCGGGGAGCTGTTTTTT.

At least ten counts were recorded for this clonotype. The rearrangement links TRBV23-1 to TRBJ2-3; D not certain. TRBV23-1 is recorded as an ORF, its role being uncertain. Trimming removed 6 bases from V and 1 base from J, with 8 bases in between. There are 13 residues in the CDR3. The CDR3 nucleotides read TGCGCCAGCAGCCCGGGTGGCACAGATACGCAGTATTTT. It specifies CASSPGGTDTQYF.

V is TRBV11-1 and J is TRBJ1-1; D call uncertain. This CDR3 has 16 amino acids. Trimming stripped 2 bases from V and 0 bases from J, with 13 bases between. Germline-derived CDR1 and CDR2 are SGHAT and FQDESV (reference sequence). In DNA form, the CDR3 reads TGTGCCAGCAGCTTATGGCGGAGGGATATGAACACTGAAGCTTTCTTT. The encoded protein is CASSLWRRDMNTEAFF. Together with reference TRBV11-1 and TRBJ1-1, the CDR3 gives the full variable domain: EAEVAQSPRYKITEKSQAVAFWCDPISGHATLYWYRQILGQGPELLVQFQDESVVDDSQLPKDRFSAERLKGVDSTLKIQPAELGDSAMYLCASSLWRRDMNTEAFFGQGTRLTVV.

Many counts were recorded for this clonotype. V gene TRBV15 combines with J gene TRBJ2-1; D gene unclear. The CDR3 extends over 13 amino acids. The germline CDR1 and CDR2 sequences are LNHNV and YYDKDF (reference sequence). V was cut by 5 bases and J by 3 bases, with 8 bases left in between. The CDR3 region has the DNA TGTGCCACCAGCGATCGGAGCTACAATGAGCAGTTCTTC. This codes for CATSDRSYNEQFF.

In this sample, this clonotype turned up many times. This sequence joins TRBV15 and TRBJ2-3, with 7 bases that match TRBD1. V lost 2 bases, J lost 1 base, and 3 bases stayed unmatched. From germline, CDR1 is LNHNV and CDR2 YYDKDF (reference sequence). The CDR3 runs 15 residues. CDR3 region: CATSRPGTGTDTQYF. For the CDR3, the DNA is TGTGCCACCAGCAGACCCGGGACAGGCACAGATACGCAGTATTTT.

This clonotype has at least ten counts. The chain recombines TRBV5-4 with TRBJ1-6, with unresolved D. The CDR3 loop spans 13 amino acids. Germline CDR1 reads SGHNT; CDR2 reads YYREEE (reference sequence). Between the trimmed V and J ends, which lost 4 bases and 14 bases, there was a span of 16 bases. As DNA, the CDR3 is TGTGCCAGCAGCCCGCTCGGTCGCGGGACCCTCCACTTT. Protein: CASSPLGRGTLHF.

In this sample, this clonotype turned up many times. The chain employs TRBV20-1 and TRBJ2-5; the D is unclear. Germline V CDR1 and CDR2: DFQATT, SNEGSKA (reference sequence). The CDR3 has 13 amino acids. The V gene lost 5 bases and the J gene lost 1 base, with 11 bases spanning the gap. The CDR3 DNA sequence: TGCAGTGCTTCATCGAATCCCCAAGAGACCCAGTACTTC. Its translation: CSASSNPQETQYF.

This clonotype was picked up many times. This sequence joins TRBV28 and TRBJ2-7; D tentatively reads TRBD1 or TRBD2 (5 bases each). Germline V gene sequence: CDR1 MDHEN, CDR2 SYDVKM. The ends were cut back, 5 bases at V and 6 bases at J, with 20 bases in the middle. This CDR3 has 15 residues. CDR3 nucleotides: TGTGCCAGCAGTGCCCCTCGGGGCCCCGCGTTCGAGCAGTACTTC. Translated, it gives CASSAPRGPAFEQYF.